This T cell receptor beta chain originates from a study of CD8 T cells in ankylosing spondylitis. Overall study findings and caveats: There was reportedly significant enrichment of clones that were disease-linked in matched ankylosing spondylitis synovial fluid.

This clonotype came up many times. Its specificity is unknown. V was clipped by 0 bases and J by 0 bases, with 18 bases between them. There are 18 residues in the CDR3. Germline V lookup: CDR1 LGHDT, CDR2 YNNKEL (reference sequence). TCRdb reprocessed the 5' RACE reads via MiXCR and lists one record per CDR3 protein. Here the sample spans some 240,000 distinct CDR3 sequences, about 24% being singletons. The sequence was collected from a male donor with ankylosing spondylitis or in good health (not recorded which). This sequence joins TRBV3-1 and TRBJ2-7; D remains unclear. The specimen sequenced was blood, either unsorted or a sorted T cell fraction (not recorded which). DNA for the CDR3: TGTGCCAGCAGCCAAGATGCACGCGATCCCGTGGCCTCCTACGAGCAGTACTTC. This encodes CASSQDARDPVASYEQYF.